Listed below are T cell receptor beta chains from one sample, sequenced in a study of graft-versus-host responses after intestinal transplantation. The method was immunoSEQ multiplex PCR; TCRdb's version includes in-frame clones alone and lacks a portion of them. The sample carries approximately 20,000 clones, roughly 37% recorded once. The input for sequencing was alloreactive CD4+ T cells from a mixed lymphocyte reaction culture, taken before intestinal transplant. The receptors were gathered from a human patient who received an intestinal transplant. Both conserved end residues are part of each CDR3. D genes are given only for firm matches. Size is stated for part of the rows, as once, few or many counts, or as a class when the clone is expanded.

>NA|TRBV11-2|TRBD1|TRBJ2-2
CASTQGDRNTGELFF
TGTGCCAGCACCCAAGGGGACAGAAACACCGGGGAGCTGTTTTTT
>few|TRBV10-3|NA|TRBJ2-1
CAISPPGASEQFF
TGTGCCATCAGCCCGCCGGGGGCTAGTGAGCAGTTCTTC
>few|TRBV9|NA|TRBJ2-6
CASSVAWGASRIGANVLTF
TGTGCCAGCAGCGTAGCTTGGGGGGCCTCACGTATTGGGGCCAACGTCCTGACTTTC
>few|TRBV2|NA|TRBJ2-3
CASSFNTDTQYF
TGTGCCAGCAGCTTCAACACAGATACGCAGTATTTT
>medium-sized|TRBV10-1|NA|TRBJ2-7
CASSEWRGREQYF
TGCGCCAGCAGTGAGTGGAGGGGGCGCGAGCAGTACTTC
>few|TRBV29-1|TRBD1|TRBJ2-5
CSARTGGWGTQYF
TGCAGCGCTCGGACAGGGGGCTGGGGGACCCAGTACTTC
>NA|TRBV4-3|TRBD2|TRBJ2-7
CASSQAERGYYEQYF
TGCGCCAGCAGCCAAGCTGAGCGGGGCTACTACGAGCAGTACTTC
>NA|TRBV11-2|NA|TRBJ2-3
CASSFGRTDTQYF
TGTGCCAGCAGCTTCGGCCGCACAGATACGCAGTATTTT
>NA|TRBV6-5|TRBD1|TRBJ1-1
CASRTDRGWTEAFF
TGTGCCAGCAGGACGGACAGGGGGTGGACTGAAGCTTTCTTT
>NA|TRBV30|TRBD1|TRBJ2-1
CAWTLRGQGAVNEQFF
TGTGCCTGGACCCTCAGAGGACAGGGGGCGGTCAATGAGCAGTTCTTC
>medium-sized|TRBV4-1|NA|TRBJ1-3
CASSQGLARQSGNTIYF
TGCGCCAGCAGCCAAGGGTTGGCTCGACAGTCTGGAAACACCATATATTTT
>NA|TRBV2|NA|TRBJ1-1
CASSVQGRVGNTEAFF
TGTGCCAGCAGTGTGCAGGGGAGGGTAGGGAACACTGAAGCTTTCTTT
>medium-sized|TRBV19|NA|TRBJ1-1
CASSRRAYRGMNTEAFF
TGTGCCAGTAGTAGACGGGCCTACCGGGGGATGAACACTGAAGCTTTCTTT
>NA|TRBV19|TRBD1|TRBJ1-6
CASSTGTGVYSPLHF
TGTGCCAGTAGTACCGGGACAGGGGTTTATTCACCCCTCCACTTT
>NA|TRBV20-1|TRBD1|TRBJ2-3
CSLRGQATQYF
TGCAGTTTACGTGGACAGGCTACGCAGTATTTT
>NA|TRBV2|NA|TRBJ2-3
CASSDRSHFTDTQYF
TGTGCCAGCAGTGATCGGTCCCACTTTACAGATACGCAGTATTTT
>NA|TRBV19|NA|TRBJ2-1
CASSIRGANWDEQFF
TGTGCCAGTAGTATAAGGGGGGCCAACTGGGATGAGCAGTTCTTC